One TCR beta chain is described in this entry. Its cognate antigen is unknown. These data belong to a study of cytomegalovirus exposure and HLA in healthy donors. This PCR relied on a set of 60 Vbeta primers and 13 Jbeta primers. Repertoires were generated with immunoSEQ multiplex PCR, while TCRdb's copy carries only in-frame clones and drops some. The table lists roughly 120,000 clones, roughly 76% of them singletons. Study-wide results and caveats: A list of 164 TCR beta chains associated with cytomegalovirus was given.

Trimming took off 7 bases at V and 5 bases at J, with 15 bases between the two ends. The CDR3 length is 13 residues. Per the germline V gene, CDR1 is SNHLY and CDR2 is FYNNEI. This clonotype originated in a man between 50 and 59 years old in good health and CMV-seropositive. Sequenced sample: PBMCs. This chain joins TRBV2 and TRBJ2-7, with TRBD2 as a possible D gene (6 bases). The CDR3 DNA is TGTGCCAGCATAGATCGGGGGTCGGACGAGCAGTACTTC. This sequence encodes CASIDRGSDEQYF.